This note documents a single T cell receptor (beta chain) sequence. Its antigen is still unknown. This sample was included in a study of shared clonotypes between healthy human individuals. Study-level findings and limits: Sorted-subset samples were not fully sequenced, rarefaction indicated.

This CDR3 is built from 15 residues. V was trimmed by 1 base and J by 2 bases, leaving 9 bases between them. Germline CDR1 and CDR2: GTSNPN and SVGIG (reference sequence). Measured with immunoSEQ multiplex PCR; TCRdb has only the in-frame clones, and not every one. This table has around 2.1 million clones, roughly 95% appearing once. The split of CD4+ cells yielded CD45RA+ naive and CD45RA-negative memory subsets. The chain uses TRBV30 and TRBJ1-6; D remains unclear. The sequence was obtained from a man aged 18 to 35 in good health. The sample consisted of naive CD4+ T cells sorted from blood. Subset denoted: CD45RA+ positively selected. The CDR3 nucleotides are TGTGCCTGGAGTGAGGATAACCCCTATAATTCACCCCTCCACTTT. Translation: CAWSEDNPYNSPLHF.